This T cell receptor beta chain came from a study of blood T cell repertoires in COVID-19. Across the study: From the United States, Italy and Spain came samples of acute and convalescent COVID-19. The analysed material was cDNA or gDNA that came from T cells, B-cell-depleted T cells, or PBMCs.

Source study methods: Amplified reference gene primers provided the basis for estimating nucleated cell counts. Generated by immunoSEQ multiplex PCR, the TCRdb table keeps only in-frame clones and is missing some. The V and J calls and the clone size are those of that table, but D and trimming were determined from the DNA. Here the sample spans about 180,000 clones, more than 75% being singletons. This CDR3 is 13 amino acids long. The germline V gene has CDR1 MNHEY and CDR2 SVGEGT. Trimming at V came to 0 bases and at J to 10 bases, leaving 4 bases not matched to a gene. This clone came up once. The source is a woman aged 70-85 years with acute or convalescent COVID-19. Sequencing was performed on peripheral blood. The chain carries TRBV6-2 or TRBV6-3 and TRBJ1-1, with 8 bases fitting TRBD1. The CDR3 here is CASSYSTGVAAFF. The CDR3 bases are TGTGCCAGCAGTTACTCGACAGGGGTCGCAGCTTTCTTT.